Each of the 8 T cell receptor beta chains below was sequenced from the same sample in a study of CD8 T cells in Susac syndrome. Random hexamers were used to reverse transcribe an amount of roughly 0.5 to 1 ug RNA. From the immunoSEQ multiplex PCR reads, TCRdb called clonotypes with MiXCR, one entry per CDR3 protein. The data show 120,000 or so distinct CDR3 sequences, 95% to 96% seen once. The specimen was CD4+ T cells from PBMCs. The receptors originated from a human donor with Susac syndrome.

This clonotype was counted a single time. The rearrangement joins TRBV3-1 to TRBJ2-3; a possible D gene is TRBD2 (5 bases). The V end was cut by 1 base, the J end by 6 bases, with 17 bases between. The CDR3 contains 16 residues. The V gene's germline CDR1 is LGHDT and CDR2 YNNKEL (reference sequence). CDR3 DNA: TGTGCCAGCAGCCAAGGAGAACGCAGGAGGAGTGATACGCAGTATTTT. Encoded protein: CASSQGERRRSDTQYF.

The count of this clonotype is one. The V call is TRBV29-1, the J call TRBJ2-2; 11 bases are shared with TRBD2. V lost 6 bases and J lost 1; bases outside the gene matches: 4. CDR3 length: 15 amino acids. CDR1 is SQVTM and CDR2 is ANQGSEA in the germline V gene. Here the CDR3 DNA reads TGCAGCGTACAGGGACTAGCGGAGAACACCGGGGAGCTGTTTTTT. Translation gives CSVQGLAENTGELFF.

The J gene is TRBJ1-1, the V gene TRBV19; D is perhaps TRBD1 (5 bases). The CDR3 extends over 13 amino acids. Germline V gene data show CDR1 as LNHDA and CDR2 as SQIVND (reference sequence). Trimming cost V 0 bases and J 5 bases, with 7 bases left between them. CDR3 residues: CASSIEGDTEAFF. The CDR3 DNA reads TGTGCCAGTAGTATAGAGGGGGATACTGAAGCTTTCTTT.

V and J are TRBV20-1 and TRBJ2-7; D may be TRBD1 (6 bases). CDR3 length equals 16 residues. Trimming removed 3 bases at V and 4 bases at J, with 22 bases between. Germline V gene sequence: CDR1 DFQATT, CDR2 SNEGSKA (reference sequence). This CDR3 is CSASYPLGGRPYEQYF. The CDR3 DNA sequence: TGCAGTGCTAGTTACCCCCTTGGGGGCCGGCCTTACGAGCAGTACTTC.

The CDR3 loop is CAWSRDRPPHSNYGYTF. The DNA of the CDR3 is TGTGCCTGGAGCCGGGACAGGCCCCCCCATTCTAACTATGGCTACACCTTC. The chain combines TRBV30 with TRBJ1-2; 8 positions agree with TRBD1. CDR1 is GTSNPN and CDR2 is SVGIG in the germline V gene (reference sequence). The CDR3 is 17 residues long. With 3 bases clipped from V and 0 bases from J, the junction kept 12 bases outside the gene matches. Filled out from reference TRBV30 and TRBJ1-2, the complete variable domain reads SQTIHQWPATLVQPVGSPLSLECTVEGTSNPNLYWYRQAAGRGLQLLFYSVGIGQISSEVPQNLSASRPQDRQFILSSKKLLLSDSGFYLCAWSRDRPPHSNYGYTFGSGTRLTVV.

The J gene is TRBJ2-3, the V gene TRBV9; D is unresolved. V was clipped by 3 bases and J by 6 bases, with 8 bases between them. Germline CDR1 is SGDLS and CDR2 is YYNGEE. The CDR3 has 12 amino acids. The CDR3 bases are TGTGCCAGCAGCGGCAACGAGGATACGCAGTATTTT. It codes for CASSGNEDTQYF.

V usage is TRBV2 and J usage is TRBJ1-1; maybe TRBD1 (6 bases). Between the trimmed V and J ends, which lost 6 bases and 5 bases, there was a span of 13 bases. Germline V gene sequence: CDR1 SNHLY, CDR2 FYNNEI. There are 13 residues in the CDR3. CDR3 DNA: TGTGCCAGCAGACAGGGACGGTGGACTGAAGCTTTCTTT. Amino acids: CASRQGRWTEAFF.

The rearrangement uses TRBV30 and TRBJ2-5; 9 positions match TRBD2. This CDR3 contains 16 residues. Germline lookup yields CDR1 GTSNPN and CDR2 SVGIG (reference sequence). The ends lost 2 bases at V and 2 bases at J; junction bases unmatched: 9. The CDR3 DNA reads TGTGCCTGGAGTCTGAGCCGAACTAGCGGGCAAGAGACCCAGTACTTC. This translates into CAWSLSRTSGQETQYF.